This entry describes one TCR beta chain. This clonotype came up a few times. It has no known antigen specificity. Base qualities were left out, and no much larger clone turns up one base away. This specimen's treatment or condition label, interpreted: in vitro stimulation with specific CMV peptide epitopes to enrich CMV-specific T cells. These data come from a study of T cell repertoires in cytomegalovirus infection (dated by TCRdb to the late 2010s). A note on the overall study: Recently identified HLA-C-restricted CMV epitopes, whose presentation resists viral immunomodulation, were targeted by peptide stimulations together with well-studied HLA-B-restricted epitopes. Because public TCR beta signatures pointed to carriage of CMV infection together with the matching HLA type, the HLA type of each donor mattered for the analysis.

General study outcomes and caveats: Carriers of CMV infection plus the relevant HLA type were discriminated by the cumulative frequency of public TCR beta family members in the study cohort and in an independent roughly 400-donor cohort. The ex vivo response was dominated by HLA-C-restricted CMV-specific TCR beta clonotypes, which also provided the single most frequent clonotype in two of eight donors.

The sequencer listed for this sample is Illumina HiSeq 1500. TCRdb reprocessed the public reads (quality trimming at Q25 with fastp, clone calling with MiXCR) and kept in-frame beta chains. Each CDR3 protein gets just one entry, which takes the most common genes and DNA from the rows behind it. Present in this sample are 700,000 to 900,000 distinct CDR3 sequences, 29% of which were seen just once. 10% to 15% of the sample is in the top ten clones. CDR1 and CDR2, per the germline V gene (reference sequence), are SEHNR and FQNEAQ. V is reduced by 5 bases and J by 1 base, leaving a spacing of 14 bases between them. The CDR3 covers 15 residues, taking in both the cysteine and the phenylalanine. Left in the record is the CDR3 DNA by itself, 45 bases read in frame from the first base.

Rearrangement joined TRBV7-9 to TRBJ1-1; TRBD1 could be the D gene, as 6 bases match. The source material was cultured CD8+ T cells from PBMCs, sampled from culture after CMV antigen stimulation. This TCR came from a human donor in good health (CMV status not recorded). Some clones in this sample may be carry-over from other donors' samples. The sequenced DNA: TGTGCCAGCAGCAGGAGGGACACCCAGAACACTGAAGCTTTCTTT. Its amino acids are CASSRRDTQNTEAFF.